The present entry profiles one T cell receptor beta chain with its context. The data are from a study of blood T cell repertoires in COVID-19. For the study at large: Sources were T cells, B-cell-depleted T cells, or PBMCs; the material itself was cDNA or gDNA.

Profiled with immunoSEQ multiplex PCR; TCRdb holds only in-frame clones, not every one. The data contain about 90,000 clones, roughly 70% of them singletons. CDR3 length: 13 residues. Losses at the gene ends were 1 base for V and 4 bases for J; bases not matched to a gene: 0. Germline loops: CDR1 SGHTA, CDR2 FQGNSA. This sequence originates from a woman aged 80 or over with acute or convalescent COVID-19. Sample: peripheral blood. V gene TRBV7-2 combines with J gene TRBJ2-5; TRBD1 aligns across 7 bases. DNA of the CDR3: TGTGCCAGCAGCTTAGGGGACAGAGAGACCCAGTACTTC. It specifies CASSLGDRETQYF.